The subject of this entry is one T cell receptor (beta chain). Profiled with immunoSEQ multiplex PCR; TCRdb holds only in-frame clones, not every one. The sample has about 87,000 clones, around 95% seen once; the top ten hold approximately 1.3%. Deletions cut 3 bases from V and 2 bases from J, with 8 bases between. Germline CDR1 reads SEHNR; CDR2 reads FQNEAQ (reference sequence). CDR3 length equals 13 residues. The data originate from a study of T cell changes during pregnancy in multiple sclerosis. This sequence was found in a female donor in good health, enrolled as a control in a pregnancy study. Sequenced material: peripheral blood, taken in the third trimester of pregnancy. The chain carries TRBV7-9 and TRBJ2-7, with no clear D. The CDR3 protein is CASSFNSPYEQYF. CDR3 sequence (DNA): TGTGCCAGCAGCTTTAACTCACCCTACGAGCAGTACTTC.